The subject of this entry is one T cell receptor beta chain. What it recognizes is unknown. Some clones are missing from TCRdb's copy, which holds only in-frame ones; the method was immunoSEQ multiplex PCR. In the table there are fewer than 85,000 clones, approximately 91% of which are singletons. The data stem from a study of OX40 agonist ivuxolimab in advanced cancers. Overall study: Ivuxolimab, an agonist antibody against OX40 (CD134), was given to patients. People in dose escalation had one of these cancers: hepatocellular carcinoma, melanoma, renal cell or head and neck cancer. Study-level points and caveats: In CD8+ T cells, expanded clones were on average more numerous than in CD4+.

V shed 3 bases and J shed 0 bases, with 6 bases lying between them. Germline CDR1 and CDR2: LNHDA and SQIVND (reference sequence). The CDR3 runs to 14 residues. Sample: CD4+ or CD8+ T cells sorted from blood, taken in a trial of the OX40 agonist ivuxolimab. The chain recombines TRBV19 with TRBJ1-3; a possible D gene is TRBD1 (5 bases). The TCR comes from an adult with an advanced solid tumor such as melanoma, head and neck, liver or kidney cancer. CDR3 loop: CASSITGSGNTIYF. CDR3 coding DNA: TGTGCCAGTAGTATTACAGGCTCTGGAAACACCATATATTTT. The full variable domain, with the rest looked up from reference TRBV19 and TRBJ1-3, is DGGITQSPKYLFRKEGQNVTLSCEQNLNHDAMYWYRQDPGQGLRLIYYSQIVNDFQKGDIAEGYSVSREKKESFPLTVTSAQKNPTAFYLCASSITGSGNTIYFGEGSWLTVV.